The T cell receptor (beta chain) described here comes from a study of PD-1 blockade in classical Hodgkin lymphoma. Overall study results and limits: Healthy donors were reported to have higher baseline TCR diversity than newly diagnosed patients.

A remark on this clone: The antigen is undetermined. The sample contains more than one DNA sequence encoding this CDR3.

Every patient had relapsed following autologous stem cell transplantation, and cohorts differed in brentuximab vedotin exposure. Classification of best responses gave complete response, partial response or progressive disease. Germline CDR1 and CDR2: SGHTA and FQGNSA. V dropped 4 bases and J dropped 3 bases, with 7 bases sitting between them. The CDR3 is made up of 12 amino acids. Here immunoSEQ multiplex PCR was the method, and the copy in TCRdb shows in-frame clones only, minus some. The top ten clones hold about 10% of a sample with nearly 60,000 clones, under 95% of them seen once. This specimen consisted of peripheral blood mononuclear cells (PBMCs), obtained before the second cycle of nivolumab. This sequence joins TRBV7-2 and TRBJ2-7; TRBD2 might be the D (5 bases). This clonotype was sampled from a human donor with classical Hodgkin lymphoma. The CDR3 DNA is TGTGCCAGCAGCTCCACTAGCTACGAGCAGTACTTC. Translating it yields CASSSTSYEQYF.